This entry lists 7 T cell receptor beta chains sequenced from one sample in a study of blood T cell repertoires in COVID-19. Libraries were prepared by immunoSEQ multiplex PCR; TCRdb keeps only in-frame clonotypes and omits some of them. The profile covers 150,000 to 250,000 clones, with roughly 82% appearing a single time and about an eighth taken by the ten largest. The specimen sequenced was PBMCs or T cells enriched from blood (not recorded which). The receptors come from a man aged 35 to 55 who had recovered from COVID-19.

The chain combines TRBV18 with TRBJ1-1; TRBD1 is a possible D gene (5 bases). CDR3 size: 16 residues. Germline assignment: CDR1 KGHSH and CDR2 LQKENI. V gave up 2 bases and J gave up 3 bases, with 16 bases separating them. CDR3 DNA: TGTGCCAGCTCACCAACCGGGGGATTTGGATACACTGAAGCTTTCTTT. Translated: CASSPTGGFGYTEAFF.

This clone was seen only once. This rearrangement joins TRBV15 to TRBJ1-5; D gene ambiguous. The germline V gene encodes CDR1 LNHNV and CDR2 YYDKDF (reference sequence). Trimming removed 4 bases at V and 5 bases at J, with 21 bases between. This CDR3 has 17 amino acids. CDR3 DNA sequence: TGTGCCACCAGCAATAGAGGAGGGAGGGAACGATATCAGCCCCAGCATTTT. Protein: CATSNRGGRERYQPQHF.

The sample holds a few counts of this clone. The chain combines TRBV19 with TRBJ1-1; a weak D match, TRBD1 (5 bases). Germline V gives CDR1 LNHDA, CDR2 SQIVND (reference sequence). The V end was cut by 5 bases, the J end by 4 bases, with 17 bases between. This CDR3 is 15 amino acids long. The CDR3 sequence: CASSPAQGGRTEAFF. DNA of the CDR3: TGTGCCAGTAGTCCGGCCCAGGGAGGGCGCACTGAAGCTTTCTTT.

The V gene is TRBV28, the J gene TRBJ2-1; no firm D call. V was cut by 2 bases and J by 7 bases, with 3 bases left in between. Germline CDR1 and CDR2: MDHEN and SYDVKM. The CDR3 consists of 11 residues. The CDR3 DNA reads as TGTGCCAGCAGTTTACGGAATGAGCAGTTCTTC. The encoded protein is CASSLRNEQFF.

The chain links TRBV7-2 to TRBJ1-5, with a tentative D call TRBD1 (6 bases). This CDR3 has 13 amino acids. V gave up 5 bases and J gave up 7 bases, with 12 bases separating them. Germline V CDR1 and CDR2: SGHTA, FQGNSA. CDR3 residues: CASSPQGRQPQHF. The CDR3 region has the DNA TGTGCCAGCAGCCCACAGGGTAGGCAGCCCCAGCATTTT.

In DNA, the CDR3 is TGTGCCAGCAGCTTATCTGGACATCGGAGTTACGAGCAGTACGTC. Translated, it gives CASSLSGHRSYEQYV. The chain is built from TRBV7-2 and TRBJ2-7; the D gene is possibly TRBD1 (5 bases). Germline lookup yields CDR1 SGHTA and CDR2 FQGNSA. This CDR3 is 15 amino acids long. Trimming pared 2 bases from V and 4 bases from J, leaving 15 bases between.

The chain carries TRBV11-3 and TRBJ2-1, with D maybe TRBD2 (6 bases). Looked up from germline, CDR1 is SGHNT and CDR2 is YENEEA. The CDR3 has 15 residues. Trimming shortened V by 4 bases and J by 8 bases, and 18 bases separated the two germline ends. The CDR3 loop is CASSSGLDLMDEQFF. The CDR3, as DNA: TGTGCCAGCAGCTCGGGACTTGATTTGATGGATGAGCAGTTCTTC.